These T cell receptor beta chains were read from a single sample in a study of regulatory T cells in long-lasting Graves disease. TCRdb processed the multiplex PCR reads anew with MiXCR; each CDR3 protein has one entry. The sample consists of about 540,000 distinct CDR3 sequences, approximately 13% of them appearing once. These sequences were also reported in another study, on T cells in Graves' hyperthyroidism and ophthalmopathy.

The sample in question was peripheral blood mononuclear cells (PBMCs), obtained at new diagnosis, from a patient treated with antithyroid drugs. The receptors were sampled from a man aged 30 to 39 with Graves disease. Both conserved end residues are part of each CDR3. A D gene is named only where the DNA matches it firmly.

>TRBJ2-7|-|TRBV5-1
CASSLADPHEQYF
>TRBJ2-1|TRBD2|TRBV20-1
CSARETSGNEQFF
>TRBJ1-2|-|TRBV12-3/TRBV12-4
CASSRGTITFGYTF
>TRBJ2-4|-|TRBV5-4
CASSLGGSQGNIQYF
>TRBJ1-2|-|TRBV12-3/TRBV12-4
CASSSPPTNYGYTF
>TRBJ2-7|-|TRBV18
CASSPPSRDYEQYF
>TRBJ1-2|-|TRBV29-1
CSVPGDYGYTF
>TRBJ1-4|-|TRBV5-1
CASSLAGEGEKLFF
>TRBJ2-2|TRBD2|TRBV12-3/TRBV12-4
CASLKRGGLTGELFF
>TRBJ2-5|-|TRBV18
CASSPPLGETQYF
>TRBJ2-1|-|TRBV7-3
CASSLNPGVGFGSYNEQFF
>TRBJ2-7|TRBD1|TRBV6-7
CASSPQGPVPYEQYF
>TRBJ2-1|-|TRBV18
CASSPPRGEGSSNNEQFF
>TRBJ1-1|-|TRBV7-8
CASSSNRDTEAFF
>TRBJ2-5|TRBD2|TRBV5-6
CASSTLAGKEETQYF
>TRBJ2-7|TRBD2|TRBV6-2/TRBV6-3
CASSAGLGTYEQYF
>TRBJ1-2|-|TRBV18
CASSPYQEDYGYTF
>TRBJ2-7|TRBD1|TRBV30
CAWNSGGRSGF